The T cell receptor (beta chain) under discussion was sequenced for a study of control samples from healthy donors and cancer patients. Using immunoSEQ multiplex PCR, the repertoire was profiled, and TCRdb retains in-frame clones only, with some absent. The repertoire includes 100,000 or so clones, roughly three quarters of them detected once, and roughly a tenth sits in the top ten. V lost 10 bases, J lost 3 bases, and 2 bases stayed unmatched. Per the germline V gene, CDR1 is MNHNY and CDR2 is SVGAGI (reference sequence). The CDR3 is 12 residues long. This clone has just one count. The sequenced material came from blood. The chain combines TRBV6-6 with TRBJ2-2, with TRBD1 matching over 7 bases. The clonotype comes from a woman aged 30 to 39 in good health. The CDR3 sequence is CANQGDTGELFF. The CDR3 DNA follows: TGTGCCAACCAGGGGGACACCGGGGAGCTGTTTTTT.